The 14 T cell receptor beta chains below all came from one sample that was sequenced in a study of cytomegalovirus exposure and HLA in healthy donors. The table came from immunoSEQ multiplex PCR; TCRdb's copy has only in-frame clones and leaves some out. Of around 300,000 clones listed, about 86% are singletons. The sequenced material came from PBMCs. The receptors here all came from a woman under 30 in good health and CMV-seronegative.

As DNA, the CDR3 is TGTGCCATCAGTTTAGCGGGAGGTGAGCAGTTCTTC. Translating it yields CAISLAGGEQFF. This sequence joins TRBV10-3 and TRBJ2-1, with 10 nucleotides matching TRBD2. J lost 9 bases, V lost 5 bases, and 1 base had no gene match. Looked up from germline, CDR1 is ENHRY and CDR2 is SYGVKD. This CDR3 contains 12 residues.

This clone was found once. The rearrangement links TRBV27 to TRBJ1-5; D gene unclear. Germline CDR1 and CDR2: MNHEY and SMNVEV (reference sequence). The CDR3 has 15 residues. Trimming left V 0 bases short and J 0 bases short, with 6 bases between. The CDR3 sequence: CASSLSYTSNQPQHF. The CDR3 DNA sequence: TGTGCCAGCAGTTTATCGTACACTAGCAATCAGCCCCAGCATTTT.

The gene calls are TRBV29-1 and TRBJ1-4, with D possibly TRBD1 on 5 matching bases. Trimming took 4 bases from V and 7 from J, leaving 16 bases between them. CDR1 and CDR2 (germline): SQVTM, ANQGSEA. CDR3 length equals 14 residues. The CDR3, as DNA: TGCAGCGTTGGAGTTGCGGGGACTCTTGAAAAACTGTTTTTT. Protein product: CSVGVAGTLEKLFF.

V and J are TRBV6-5 and TRBJ2-7; D is perhaps TRBD1 (5 bases). Germline V gene sequence: CDR1 MNHEY, CDR2 SVGAGI. Between the trimmed V and J ends, which lost 2 bases and 3 bases, there was a span of 5 bases. The CDR3 length is 12 residues. The CDR3 nucleotides are TGTGCCAGCAGTTACGACAGCTACGAGCAGTACTTC. The encoded protein is CASSYDSYEQYF.

This sequence joins TRBV18 and TRBJ2-1, with D tentatively TRBD2 (6 bases). Per germline, CDR1 KGHSH and CDR2 LQKENI. Trimming took off 1 base at V and 9 bases at J, with 19 bases between the two ends. The CDR3 is 16 amino acids. In nucleotides, the CDR3 is TGTGCCAGCTCACCACTAGAACAGCAAATGGGAGGTGAGCAGTTCTTC. Protein product: CASSPLEQQMGGEQFF.

The J gene is TRBJ1-4, the V gene TRBV30; D remains unclear. Germline loops: CDR1 GTSNPN, CDR2 SVGIG (reference sequence). The V end was cut by 4 bases, the J end by 5 bases, with 11 bases between. The CDR3 extends over 13 amino acids. The DNA of the CDR3 is TGTGCCTGGATGGCCCAGGCAAATGAAAAACTGTTTTTT. Translation: CAWMAQANEKLFF. The entire variable domain, with the rest obtained from reference TRBV30 and TRBJ1-4, is as follows: SQTIHQWPATLVQPVGSPLSLECTVEGTSNPNLYWYRQAAGRGLQLLFYSVGIGQISSEVPQNLSASRPQDRQFILSSKKLLLSDSGFYLCAWMAQANEKLFFGSGTQLSVL.

V gene TRBV7-3 combines with J gene TRBJ2-1, with 9 bases lining up with TRBD2. The CDR3 totals 18 residues. V gave up 2 bases and J gave up 2 bases; unmatched junction bases: 10. Germline lookup yields CDR1 SGHTA and CDR2 FQGTGA. CDR3 bases: TGTGCCAGCAGCTTACCGGGCGGGGGGGCCGCCCCCTACAATGAGCAGTTCTTC. Translating gives CASSLPGGGAAPYNEQFF.

V is TRBV9 and J is TRBJ2-1; tentatively, D is TRBD2 (7 bases). V dropped 0 bases and J dropped 12 bases, with 16 bases sitting between them. Germline V gives CDR1 SGDLS, CDR2 YYNGEE. The CDR3 is 14 residues long. In DNA form, the CDR3 reads TGTGCCAGCAGCGTAGGGCGGAACCGGGGGGCGCAGTTCTTC. Its protein product is CASSVGRNRGAQFF.

This chain joins TRBV5-1 and TRBJ2-2; the D is unclear. This CDR3 has 16 amino acids. V was clipped by 0 bases and J by 3 bases, with 12 bases between them. CDR1 and CDR2 from the germline V gene are SGHRS and YFSETQ. CDR3 coding DNA: TGCGCCAGCAGCTTGGAAAGTCTGGGCCACACCGGGGAGCTGTTTTTT. Protein: CASSLESLGHTGELFF. Full variable domain (outside the CDR3, taken from reference TRBV5-1 and TRBJ2-2): KAGVTQTPRYLIKTRGQQVTLSCSPISGHRSVSWYQQTPGQGLQFLFEYFSETQRNKGNFPGRFSGRQFSNSRSEMNVSTLELGDSALYLCASSLESLGHTGELFFGEGSRLTVL.

The rearrangement joins TRBV14 to TRBJ1-2, with D possibly matching TRBD1 (5 bases). The CDR3 sequence is 17 residues long. Germline values: CDR1 SGHDN, CDR2 FVKESK. The germline V and J ends were trimmed by 1 base and 4 bases, with 19 bases remaining between them. The CDR3 DNA sequence: TGTGCCAGCAGCCAAGTTGGGACTTCGCCACGGGGCTATGGCTACACCTTC. It encodes CASSQVGTSPRGYGYTF.

The chain combines TRBV18 with TRBJ2-3, with 8 nucleotides matching TRBD1. The trim removed 3 bases at V and 5 bases at J, leaving 7 bases unmatched. Germline loops: CDR1 KGHSH, CDR2 LQKENI. The CDR3 extends over 15 amino acids. The CDR3 reads CASSPATGARDTQYF. CDR3 in DNA: TGTGCCAGCTCACCTGCGACAGGGGCGAGAGATACGCAGTATTTT.

This chain links TRBV10-1 with TRBJ2-2; TRBD2 aligns across 8 bases. The CDR3 spans 17 residues. The V segment lost 2 bases and the J segment 4 bases; nucleotides outside the gene matches: 9. Looked up from germline, CDR1 is WNHNN and CDR2 is SYGVQD (reference sequence). In DNA form, the CDR3 reads TGCGCCAGCAGTGAGGACCCGGGACTAGTGAGCACCGGGGAGCTGTTTTTT. Protein product: CASSEDPGLVSTGELFF.

The rearrangement links TRBV28 to TRBJ2-7; D is perhaps TRBD1 (5 bases). Germline assignment: CDR1 MDHEN and CDR2 SYDVKM. The V and J ends lost 8 bases and 0 bases respectively, with 14 bases between them. The CDR3 spans 14 residues. In nucleotides, the CDR3 is TGTGCCAGCGGCAGGTGGACATCCTCCTACGAGCAGTACTTC. Its protein is CASGRWTSSYEQYF.

The chain uses TRBV18 and TRBJ2-7; D possibly corresponds to TRBD2 (5 bases). Trimming took 4 bases from V and 5 from J, leaving 21 bases between them. Germline CDR1 KGHSH, CDR2 LQKENI. The CDR3 runs to 16 residues. CDR3 residues: CASSLFRSGRTDEQYF. The CDR3 coding sequence is TGTGCCAGCTCACTATTTCGTTCGGGGAGAACGGACGAGCAGTACTTC.